This TCR beta chain was found in a study of PD-1 blockade in classical Hodgkin lymphoma. Unmatched junction bases numbered 5, after V lost 4 bases and J lost 4 bases. The CDR3 runs to 14 residues. The germline gives CDR1 SGHNT, CDR2 YYREEE (reference sequence). Generated by immunoSEQ multiplex PCR, the TCRdb table keeps only in-frame clones and is missing some. There are roughly 50,000 clones in the sample; approximately 86% occur only once, and 6% to 7.5% lies in the top ten. Time point meaning: cycle 4 day 1 (C4D1), after five to seven weeks of nivolumab. With no exception, relapse followed autologous stem cell transplantation in all patients, and brentuximab vedotin exposure varied.

The clonotype was recovered from a human donor with classical Hodgkin lymphoma. The sample was peripheral blood mononuclear cells (PBMCs), taken before the fourth cycle of nivolumab. V and J are TRBV5-4 and TRBJ2-1; 7 nucleotides line up with TRBD2. The CDR3: CASSREAAYNEQFF. CDR3 sequence (DNA): TGTGCCAGCAGCCGGGAGGCCGCATACAATGAGCAGTTCTTC.